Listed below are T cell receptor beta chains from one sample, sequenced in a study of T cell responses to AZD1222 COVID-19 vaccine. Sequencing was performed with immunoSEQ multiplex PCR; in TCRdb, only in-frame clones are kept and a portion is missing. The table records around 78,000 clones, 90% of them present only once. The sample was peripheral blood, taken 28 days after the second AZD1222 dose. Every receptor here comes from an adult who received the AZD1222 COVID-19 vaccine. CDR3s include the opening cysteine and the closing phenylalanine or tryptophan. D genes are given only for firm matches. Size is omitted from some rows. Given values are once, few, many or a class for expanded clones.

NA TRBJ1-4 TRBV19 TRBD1 CASSIVEPGTVVEKLFF TGTGCCAGTAGTATAGTGGAGCCCGGGACAGTAGTTGAAAAACTGTTTTTT
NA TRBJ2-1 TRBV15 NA CATSNEEGGTIDEQFF TGTGCCACCAGCAATGAGGAGGGGGGAACGATAGATGAGCAGTTCTTC
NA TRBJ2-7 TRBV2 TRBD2 CASSEGEGEQYF TGTGCCAGCAGTGAAGGGGAGGGCGAGCAGTACTTC
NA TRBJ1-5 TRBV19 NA CASSTPRGRGKVQPQHF TGTGCCAGTAGTACCCCTCGAGGGAGGGGGAAAGTACAGCCCCAGCATTTT
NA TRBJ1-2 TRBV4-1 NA CASSQDWPGSIGGYTF TGCGCCAGCAGCCAAGATTGGCCCGGGAGTATCGGGGGCTACACCTTC
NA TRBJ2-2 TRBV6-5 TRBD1 CASSRTWTGAGELFF TGTGCCAGCAGTCGCACGTGGACAGGAGCCGGGGAGCTGTTTTTT
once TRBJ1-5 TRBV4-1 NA CASSPPSGQPQHF TGCGCCAGCAGCCCCCCGTCGGGGCAGCCCCAGCATTTT
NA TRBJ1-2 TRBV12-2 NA CASRLEGQRKDYGYTF TGTGCAAGTCGCTTAGAGGGTCAGCGCAAGGACTATGGCTACACCTTC
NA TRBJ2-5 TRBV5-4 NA CASSSEPGPQETQYF TGTGCCAGCAGCTCGGAGCCGGGACCCCAAGAGACCCAGTACTTC
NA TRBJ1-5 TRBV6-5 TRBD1 CASRTDRGQPQHF TGTGCCAGCAGAACCGACAGGGGTCAGCCCCAGCATTTT
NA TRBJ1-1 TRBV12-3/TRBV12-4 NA CASSLRFEAFF TGTGCCAGCAGTTTACGGTTTGAAGCTTTCTTT
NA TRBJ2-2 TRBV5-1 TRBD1 CASSFGQGTTGELFF TGCGCCAGCAGCTTCGGACAGGGAACAACCGGGGAGCTGTTTTTT
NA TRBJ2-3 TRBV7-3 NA CASSTTGHHTDTQYF TGTGCCAGCAGCACAACGGGACACCACACAGATACGCAGTATTTT
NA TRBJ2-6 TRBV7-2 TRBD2 CANAGGAGANVLTF TGTGCCAACGCCGGGGGGGCTGGGGCCAACGTCCTGACTTTC
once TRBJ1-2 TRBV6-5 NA CASSYSIRAGGYTF TGTGCCAGCAGTTACTCGATAAGGGCGGGTGGCTACACCTTC
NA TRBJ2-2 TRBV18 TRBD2 CASGVAGGTGTGELFF TGTGCCAGCGGAGTAGCGGGGGGGACCGGCACCGGGGAGCTGTTTTTT
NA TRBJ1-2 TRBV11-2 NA CASSLLRMNVYGYTF TGTGCCAGCAGCTTACTACGAATGAATGTCTACGGCTACACCTTC
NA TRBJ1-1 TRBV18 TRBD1 CASSPETGGTEAFF TGTGCCAGCTCACCTGAGACAGGGGGGACTGAAGCTTTCTTT
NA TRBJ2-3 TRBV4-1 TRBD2 CASSQDTRKIAGGGYTDTQYF TGCGCCAGCAGCCAAGATACCAGGAAAATAGCGGGAGGGGGGTACACAGATACGCAGTATTTT
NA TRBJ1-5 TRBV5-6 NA CASSNWPVANQPQHF TGTGCCAGCAGCAACTGGCCAGTTGCAAATCAGCCCCAGCATTTT
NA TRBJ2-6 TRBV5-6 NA CASSLRLSGANVLTF TGTGCCAGCAGCTTACGGCTTTCTGGGGCCAACGTCCTGACTTTC
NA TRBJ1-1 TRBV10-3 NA CAISGRRDGAFF TGTGCCATCAGTGGCCGCAGGGATGGAGCTTTCTTT
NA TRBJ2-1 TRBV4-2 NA CASSQEFGQGNEQFF TGTGCCAGCAGCCAAGAGTTTGGGCAGGGGAATGAGCAGTTCTTC
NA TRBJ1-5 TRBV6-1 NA CASSEGQMSNQPQHF TGTGCCAGCAGTGAAGGACAGATGAGCAATCAGCCCCAGCATTTT
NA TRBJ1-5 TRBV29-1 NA CSVAGSLNQPQHF TGCAGCGTTGCTGGCAGTCTCAATCAGCCCCAGCATTTT
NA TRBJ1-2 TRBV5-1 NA CASSLNRDGASYGYTF TGCGCCAGCAGCTTAAACCGGGACGGCGCCTCCTATGGCTACACCTTC
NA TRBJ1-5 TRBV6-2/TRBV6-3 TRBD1 CASSSGQGYNQPQHF TGTGCCAGCAGTAGTGGACAGGGTTACAATCAGCCCCAGCATTTT
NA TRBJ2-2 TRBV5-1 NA CASSRGSPENGELFF TGCGCCAGCAGCCGGGGGAGCCCGGAGAACGGGGAGCTGTTTTTT
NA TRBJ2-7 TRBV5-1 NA CASSYGQQEQYF TGCGCCAGCAGCTATGGACAGCAAGAGCAGTACTTC
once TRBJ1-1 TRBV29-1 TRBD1 CSGGTGWSTEAFF TGCAGCGGTGGGACAGGGTGGAGCACTGAAGCTTTCTTT
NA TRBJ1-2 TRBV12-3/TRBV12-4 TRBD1 CASSLGGTDGYTF TGTGCCAGCAGTTTAGGTGGGACAGATGGCTACACCTTC
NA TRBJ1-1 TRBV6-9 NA CASSYGGRAGTEAFF TGTGCCAGCAGTTACGGGGGCAGGGCGGGCACTGAAGCTTTCTTT
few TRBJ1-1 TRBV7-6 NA CASRGHAEAFF TGTGCCAGCAGAGGTCATGCTGAAGCTTTCTTT
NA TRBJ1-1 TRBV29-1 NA CSVEGGRNTEAFF TGCAGCGTTGAAGGGGGTAGAAACACTGAAGCTTTCTTT
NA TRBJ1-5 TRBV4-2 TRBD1 CASSQEGGSQPQHF TGTGCCAGCAGCCAAGAAGGGGGCAGTCAGCCCCAGCATTTT